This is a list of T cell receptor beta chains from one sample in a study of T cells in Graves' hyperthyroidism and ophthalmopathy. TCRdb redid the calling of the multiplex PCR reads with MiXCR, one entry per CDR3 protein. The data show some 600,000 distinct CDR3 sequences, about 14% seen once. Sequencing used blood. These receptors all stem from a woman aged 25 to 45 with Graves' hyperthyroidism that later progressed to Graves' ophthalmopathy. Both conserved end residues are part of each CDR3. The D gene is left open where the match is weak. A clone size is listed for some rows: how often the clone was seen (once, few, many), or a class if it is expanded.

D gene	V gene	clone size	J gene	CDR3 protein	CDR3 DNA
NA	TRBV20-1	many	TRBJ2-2	CSARTGTGELFF	TGCAGTGCTAGGACGGGGACCGGGGAGCTGTTTTTT
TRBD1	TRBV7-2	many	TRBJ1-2	CASSLGWDRGLLNYGYTF	TGTGCCAGCAGCTTAGGATGGGACAGGGGACTTCTTAACTATGGCTACACCTTC
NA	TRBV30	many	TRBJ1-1	CAWSLSYMNTEAFF	TGTGCCTGGAGTCTGAGCTACATGAACACTGAAGCTTTCTTT
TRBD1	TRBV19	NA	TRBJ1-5	CASSSGGLSNQPQHF	TGTGCCAGTAGCTCAGGGGGCCTTAGCAATCAGCCCCAGCATTTT
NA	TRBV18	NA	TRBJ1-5	CASSGDVDQPQHF	TGTGCCAGCTCAGGGGACGTCGATCAGCCCCAGCATTTT
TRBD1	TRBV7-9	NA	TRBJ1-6	CASRSDRDNSPLHF	TGTGCCAGCAGATCAGACAGGGATAATTCACCCCTCCACTTT
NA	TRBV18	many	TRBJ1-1	CASLGNLNTEAFF	TGTGCCAGCCTTGGGAATTTGAACACTGAAGCTTTCTTT
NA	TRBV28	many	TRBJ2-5	CASSPWAGQQETQYF	TGTGCCAGCAGTCCCTGGGCAGGGCAACAAGAGACCCAGTACTTC
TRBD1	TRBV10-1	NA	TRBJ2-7	CASSESRTGDYEQYF	TGCGCCAGCAGTGAAAGCCGGACAGGGGATTACGAGCAGTACTTC
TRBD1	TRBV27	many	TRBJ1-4	CASSPGTVRKLFF	TGTGCCAGCAGTCCGGGGACAGTCCGAAAACTGTTTTTT
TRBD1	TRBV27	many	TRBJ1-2	CASSPVGQAFNYGYTF	TGTGCCAGCAGTCCGGTGGGACAGGCCTTTAACTATGGCTACACCTTC
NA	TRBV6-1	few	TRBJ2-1	CASRRVYNEQFF	TGTGCCAGCCGCCGAGTCTACAATGAGCAGTTCTTC
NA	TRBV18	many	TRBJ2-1	CASSPERSYNEQFF	TGTGCCAGCTCACCAGAGCGGTCCTACAATGAGCAGTTCTTC
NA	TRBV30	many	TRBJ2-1	CAWSGRGWYNEQFF	TGTGCCTGGAGTGGAAGGGGCTGGTACAATGAGCAGTTCTTC
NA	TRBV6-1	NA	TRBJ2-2	CASTEAAGELFF	TGTGCCAGCACGGAGGCGGCCGGGGAGCTGTTTTTT
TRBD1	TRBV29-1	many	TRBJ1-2	CSVDNRGNYGYTF	TGCAGCGTTGATAACAGGGGAAACTATGGCTACACCTTC
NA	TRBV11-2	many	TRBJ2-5	CASSFHAGASETQYF	TGTGCCAGCAGCTTCCACGCAGGGGCGTCAGAGACCCAGTACTTC
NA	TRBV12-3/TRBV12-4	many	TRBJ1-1	CASSLESLGLGAFF	TGTGCCAGCAGTTTAGAAAGTCTAGGACTGGGAGCTTTCTTT
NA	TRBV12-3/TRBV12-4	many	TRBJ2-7	CASSRDEYYEQYF	TGTGCCAGCAGCAGGGACGAATACTACGAGCAGTACTTC
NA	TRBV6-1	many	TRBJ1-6	CASNRQSGAYSPLHF	TGTGCCAGCAACCGACAGTCGGGGGCATATTCACCCCTCCACTTT
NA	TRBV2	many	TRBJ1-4	CASNLQGTNEKLFF	TGTGCCAGCAACCTACAGGGAACTAATGAAAAACTGTTTTTT
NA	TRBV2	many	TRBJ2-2	CASKPEVNTGELFF	TGTGCCAGCAAACCGGAAGTGAACACCGGGGAGCTGTTTTTT
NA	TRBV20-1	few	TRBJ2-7	CSARDDSDEQYF	TGCAGTGCTAGAGATGACAGTGACGAGCAGTACTTC
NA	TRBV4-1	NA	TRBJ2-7	CASSQDTGMFSYEQYF	TGCGCCAGCAGCCAAGATACAGGAATGTTCTCCTACGAGCAGTACTTC
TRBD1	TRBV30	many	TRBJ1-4	CAWDRDRAEKLFF	TGTGCCTGGGACCGGGACAGGGCTGAAAAACTGTTTTTT
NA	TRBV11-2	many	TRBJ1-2	CASSFPSSRDGYTF	TGTGCCAGCAGCTTCCCTTCATCCAGGGATGGCTACACCTTC
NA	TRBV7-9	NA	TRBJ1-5	CASSVDREPNQPQHF	TGTGCCAGCAGCGTGGACAGAGAACCTAATCAGCCCCAGCATTTT
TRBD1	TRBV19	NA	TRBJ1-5	CASMGDRGSNQPQHF	TGTGCCAGTATGGGGGACAGGGGTAGCAATCAGCCCCAGCATTTT
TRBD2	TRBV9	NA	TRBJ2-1	CASSVERLAANEQFF	TGTGCCAGCAGCGTAGAAAGACTAGCGGCCAATGAGCAGTTCTTC
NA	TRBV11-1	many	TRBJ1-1	CASAVGGTTAFF	TGTGCCAGCGCGGTGGGTGGGACAACTGCTTTCTTT
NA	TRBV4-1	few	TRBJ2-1	CASSQGWLETGEQFF	TGCGCCAGCAGCCAAGGATGGCTGGAGACCGGGGAGCAGTTCTTC
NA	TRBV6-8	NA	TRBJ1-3	CARLSSGNTIYF	TGTGCCAGACTGTCCTCTGGAAACACCATATATTTT
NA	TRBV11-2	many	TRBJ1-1	CASSLSMESNTEAFF	TGTGCCAGCAGCTTATCCATGGAGTCGAACACTGAAGCTTTCTTT
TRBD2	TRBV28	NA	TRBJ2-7	CATRGLADSYEQYF	TGTGCCACCCGAGGACTAGCGGACTCCTACGAGCAGTACTTC
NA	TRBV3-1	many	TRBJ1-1	CASSREDTEAFF	TGTGCCAGCAGCCGTGAGGACACTGAAGCTTTCTTT
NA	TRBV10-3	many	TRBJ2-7	CAIKFDELSYEQYF	TGTGCCATCAAATTTGACGAGCTCTCCTACGAGCAGTACTTC
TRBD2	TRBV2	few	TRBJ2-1	CASRAGTSAEQFF	TGTGCCAGCAGGGCCGGGACTAGCGCTGAGCAGTTCTTC
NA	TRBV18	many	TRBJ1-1	CASSPALTSSRNTEAFF	TGTGCCAGCTCACCGGCGCTCACAAGTAGCAGGAACACTGAAGCTTTCTTT
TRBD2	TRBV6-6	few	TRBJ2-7	CASSYLGEGLYEQYF	TGTGCCAGCAGTTACTTGGGGGAGGGCCTCTACGAGCAGTACTTC
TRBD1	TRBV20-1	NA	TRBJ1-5	CSARDQGGQPQHF	TGCAGTGCTAGAGATCAGGGGGGCCAGCCCCAGCATTTT
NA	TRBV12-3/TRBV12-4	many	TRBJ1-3	CASRSGDWNTIYF	TGTGCCAGCCGATCAGGGGATTGGAACACCATATATTTT
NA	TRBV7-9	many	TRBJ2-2	CASRLGGELFF	TGTGCCAGCAGACTAGGCGGGGAGCTGTTTTTT